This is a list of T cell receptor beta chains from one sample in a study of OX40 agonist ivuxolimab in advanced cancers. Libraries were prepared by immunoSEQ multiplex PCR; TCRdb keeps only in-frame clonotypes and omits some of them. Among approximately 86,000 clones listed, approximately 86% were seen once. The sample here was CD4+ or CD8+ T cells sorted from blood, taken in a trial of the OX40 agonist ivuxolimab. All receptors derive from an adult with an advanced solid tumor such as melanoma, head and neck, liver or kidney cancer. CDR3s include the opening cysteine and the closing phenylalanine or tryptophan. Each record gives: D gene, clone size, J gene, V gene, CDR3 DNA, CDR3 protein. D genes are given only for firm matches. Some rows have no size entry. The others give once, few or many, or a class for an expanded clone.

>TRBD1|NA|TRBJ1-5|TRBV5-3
TGTGCCAGAAGCTTTTCAGATGGACAGGGAAATCAGCCCCAGCATTTT
CARSFSDGQGNQPQHF
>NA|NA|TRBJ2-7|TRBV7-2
TGTGCCAGCAGCTTAATAGGTACAGGAGCCTACGAGCAGTACTTC
CASSLIGTGAYEQYF
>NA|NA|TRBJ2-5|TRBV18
TGTGCCAGCTCACCGGGACAACAAGAGACCCAGTACTTC
CASSPGQQETQYF
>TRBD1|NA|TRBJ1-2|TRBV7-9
TGTGCCAGCAGCTTCAGGGACAGTTATGGCTACACCTTC
CASSFRDSYGYTF
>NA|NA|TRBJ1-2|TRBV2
TGTGCCAGCAGTGAAACAGGGAAGAATGGCTACACCTTC
CASSETGKNGYTF
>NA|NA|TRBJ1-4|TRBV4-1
TGCGCCAGCAGCCAAGCAGAGGAGGTAGGAAAACTGTTTTTT
CASSQAEEVGKLFF
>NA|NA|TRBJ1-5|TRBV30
TGTGCCTGGAGGGAGGGGATGAGCAATCAGCCCCAGCATTTT
CAWREGMSNQPQHF
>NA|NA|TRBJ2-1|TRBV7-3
TGTGCCAGCAGCACCCAGGGGGGCTCCTACAATGAGCAGTTCTTC
CASSTQGGSYNEQFF
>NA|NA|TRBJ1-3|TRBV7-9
TGTGCCAGTTCCCTAAGGGGGGCTGGAAACACCATATATTTT
CASSLRGAGNTIYF
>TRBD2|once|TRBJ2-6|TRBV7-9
TGTGCTAGCCGCGCGGGAGGGGACTCTGGGGCCAACGTCCTGACTTTC
CASRAGGDSGANVLTF
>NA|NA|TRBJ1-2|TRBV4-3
TGCGCCAGCAGCCTGTTAGACGGCTATGGCTACACCTTC
CASSLLDGYGYTF
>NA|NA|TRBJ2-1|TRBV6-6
TGTGCCAGCAGGCCCCCAGGGTCCTACAATGAGCAGTTCTTC
CASRPPGSYNEQFF
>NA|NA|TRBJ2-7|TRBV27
TGTGCCAGCAGTTTATCGGGACCCTACGAGCAGTACTTC
CASSLSGPYEQYF
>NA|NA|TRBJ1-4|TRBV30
TGTGCCTGGGTCCACTCAGGAAGTAATGAAAAACTGTTTTTT
CAWVHSGSNEKLFF
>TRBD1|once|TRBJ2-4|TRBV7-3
TGTGCCAGCAGCTTTACAGGGGAAAACATTCAGTACTTC
CASSFTGENIQYF
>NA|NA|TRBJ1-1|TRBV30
TGTGCCTGGAGCCACAGGGTAACTGAAGCTTTCTTT
CAWSHRVTEAFF
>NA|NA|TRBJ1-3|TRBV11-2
TGTGCCAGCAGCTTTAACGGATTCTCTGGAAACACCATATATTTT
CASSFNGFSGNTIYF
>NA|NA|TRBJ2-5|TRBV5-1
TGCGCCAGCAGCCTATTCCCCCAGGGGGGTAGGGAGACCCAGTACTTC
CASSLFPQGGRETQYF
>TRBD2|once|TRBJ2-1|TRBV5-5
TGTGCCAGCACCGGGAGGGCCGTGGACAATGAGCAGTTCTTC
CASTGRAVDNEQFF
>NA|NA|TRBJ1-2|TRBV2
TGTGCCAGCAGTGAGGGCAGAGGGAACTATGGCTACACCTTC
CASSEGRGNYGYTF
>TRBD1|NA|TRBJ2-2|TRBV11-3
TGTGCCAGCAGCAAGGGGGCCCACGTCGTGTCCGGGGAGCTGTTTTTT
CASSKGAHVVSGELFF
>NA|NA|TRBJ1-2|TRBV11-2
TGTGCCAGCAGTCATACTACAGCTAACTATGGCTACACCTTC
CASSHTTANYGYTF
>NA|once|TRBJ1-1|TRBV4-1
TGCGCCAGCAGCCAATTTACTGGGAACACTGAAGCTTTCTTT
CASSQFTGNTEAFF
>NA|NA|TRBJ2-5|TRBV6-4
TGTGCCAGACTGGACCGCCAAGAGACCCAGTACTTC
CARLDRQETQYF
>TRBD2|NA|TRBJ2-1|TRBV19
TGTGCCAGTAGTATTCCCAGCGGGGGGCAATTTGAGCAGTTCTTC
CASSIPSGGQFEQFF
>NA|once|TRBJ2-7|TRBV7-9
TGTGCCAGCAGCCGAGGACAAACCTCCTACGAGCAGTACTTC
CASSRGQTSYEQYF
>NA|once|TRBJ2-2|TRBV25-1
TGTGCCAGCAGTGAGAGGGGGAACGGCGTATCTGGGGAGCTGTTTTTT
CASSERGNGVSGELFF
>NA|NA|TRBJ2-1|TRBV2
TGTGCCAGCAGACAATTCGACCTGAGCTCCTACAATGAGCAGTTCTTC
CASRQFDLSSYNEQFF
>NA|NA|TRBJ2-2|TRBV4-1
TGCGCCAGCAGCCAAGGACTCTGGAACACCGGGGAGCTGTTTTTT
CASSQGLWNTGELFF
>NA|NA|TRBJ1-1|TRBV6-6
TGTGCCAGCAGTCTAAGCGGGGCCTTTGAAGCTTTCTTT
CASSLSGAFEAFF
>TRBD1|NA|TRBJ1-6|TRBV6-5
TGTGCCAGCAGTTACGACAGGGCGGGAGGTTCACCCCTCCACTTT
CASSYDRAGGSPLHF
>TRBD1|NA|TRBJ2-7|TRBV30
TGTGCCTTCTTCAGGGGGAACGAGCAGTACTTC
CAFFRGNEQYF
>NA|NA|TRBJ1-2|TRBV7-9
TGTGCCAGCAGCCCCCTGGGATCTCCGGGGGAAGCTAACTATGGCTACACCTTC
CASSPLGSPGEANYGYTF
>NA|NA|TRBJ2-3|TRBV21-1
TGTGCCACCCAGAACGGGCTAGCGGGAGGGGGGACCACAGATACGCAGTATTTT
CATQNGLAGGGTTDTQYF
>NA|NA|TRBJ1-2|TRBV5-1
TGCGCCAGCAGCTTCGAGGAGCATGGCTACACCTTC
CASSFEEHGYTF
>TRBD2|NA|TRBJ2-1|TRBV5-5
TGTGCCAGCAGCTTCCTAGCGGGGGGGCTTTCCGAGCAGTTCTTC
CASSFLAGGLSEQFF
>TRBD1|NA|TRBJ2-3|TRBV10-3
TGTGCCATCAGTTACCCCACAGGGGCAGATACGCAGTATTTT
CAISYPTGADTQYF
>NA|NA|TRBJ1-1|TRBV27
NA
CASSSSGFSTEAFF
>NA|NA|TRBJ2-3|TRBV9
TGTGCCAGCAGAGGGGACGAGCCAGATACGCAGTATTTT
CASRGDEPDTQYF
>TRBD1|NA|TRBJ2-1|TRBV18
TGTGCCAGCTCACCAAATGACAGGGCAGGGAATGAGCAGTTCTTC
CASSPNDRAGNEQFF
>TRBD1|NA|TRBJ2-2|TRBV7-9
TGTGCCAGCAGCTTAACAGGGGCGAACACCGGGGAGCTGTTTTTT
CASSLTGANTGELFF
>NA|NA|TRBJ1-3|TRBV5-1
TGCGCCAGCAGCTTGGGGAACTCTGGAAACACCATATATTTT
CASSLGNSGNTIYF
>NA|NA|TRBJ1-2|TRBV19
TGTGCCAGTAGTATAGAATACGGCAACCGAGCTAACTATGGCTACACCTTC
CASSIEYGNRANYGYTF
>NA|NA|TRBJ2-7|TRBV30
TGTGCCTGGAGTATAACAGGGATCGGCGAGCAGTACTTC
CAWSITGIGEQYF
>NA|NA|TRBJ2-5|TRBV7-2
TGTGCCAGCAGCTTAGCCGGGATTGGCGAGACCCAGTACTTC
CASSLAGIGETQYF
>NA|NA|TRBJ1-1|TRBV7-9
TGTGCCAGCAGCTTAGGAGCCGGGGGGAAGACTGAAGCTTTCTTT
CASSLGAGGKTEAFF
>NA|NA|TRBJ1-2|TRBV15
TGTGCCACCAGCAGAGACAGGGAAGCTAACTATGGCTACACCTTC
CATSRDREANYGYTF
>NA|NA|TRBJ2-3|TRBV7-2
TGTGCCAGCAGGGATTGGGGCCGCACAGATACGCAGTATTTT
CASRDWGRTDTQYF
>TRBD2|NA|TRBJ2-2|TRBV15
TGTGCCACCAGCAGATCGGGACTAGCGGGAGGCACCGGGGAGCTGTTTTTT
CATSRSGLAGGTGELFF